The T cell receptor beta chain under discussion was sequenced for a study of blood T cell repertoires in COVID-19. Study-wide context: T cells, B-cell-depleted T cells, or PBMCs supplied cDNA or gDNA.

Libraries were prepared by immunoSEQ multiplex PCR; TCRdb keeps only in-frame clonotypes and omits some of them. The data contain 300,000 to 500,000 clones, roughly 90% of them seen just once; the ten biggest clones take up 0.95% to 1%. V was cut by 0 bases and J by 4 bases, with 13 bases left in between. Germline CDR1 SGDLS, CDR2 YYNGEE. CDR3 length equals 15 residues. This clone has a single count. This receptor was identified in a woman in her twenties or thirties with acute COVID-19. The sequenced sample was PBMCs or T cells enriched from blood (not recorded which). The chain recombines TRBV9 with TRBJ1-2; D not certain. The CDR3 nucleotides read TGTGCCAGCAGCGTAGGGGCAGCCCCTTCCTATGGCTACACCTTC. Protein: CASSVGAAPSYGYTF.